Following are 6 T cell receptor beta chains from one sample sequenced in a study of blood T cell repertoires in COVID-19. Clones were read by immunoSEQ multiplex PCR, and TCRdb kept only the in-frame ones, dropping some. Among fewer than 300,000 clones listed, roughly 92% were seen once. The sequenced material came from peripheral blood. These TCRs come from a woman aged 30 to 39 with COVID-19, enrolled during active disease.

This sequence joins TRBV19 and TRBJ1-4; TRBD1 matches 10 bases. CDR3 length equals 16 residues. Germline-derived CDR1 and CDR2 are LNHDA and SQIVND (reference sequence). V dropped 5 bases and J dropped 6; count of bases not matched to a gene: 9. The CDR3 nucleotides are TGTGCCAGTAGTCTACTTCCCGGGACAGGGGATGAAAAACTGTTTTTT. It translates to CASSLLPGTGDEKLFF. The full variable domain, with the rest looked up from reference TRBV19 and TRBJ1-4, is DGGITQSPKYLFRKEGQNVTLSCEQNLNHDAMYWYRQDPGQGLRLIYYSQIVNDFQKGDIAEGYSVSREKKESFPLTVTSAQKNPTAFYLCASSLLPGTGDEKLFFGSGTQLSVL.

CDR3 DNA sequence: TGTGCCAGCAGCCAAGAAGCGACTAACCCTCCCTACAATGAGCAGTTCTTC. Translating gives CASSQEATNPPYNEQFF. The rearrangement links TRBV3-1 (or the pseudogene TRBV3-2) to TRBJ2-1; weak D call: TRBD2 (5 bases). V was clipped by 0 bases and J by 2 bases, with 14 bases between them. The CDR3 is 17 amino acids. The V gene's germline CDR1 is LGHDT and CDR2 YNNKEL (reference sequence).

The chain employs TRBV3-1 (or the pseudogene TRBV3-2) and TRBJ2-7; a possible D gene is TRBD1 (6 bases). Germline assignment: CDR1 LGHDT and CDR2 YNNKEL (reference sequence). Deletions cut 1 base from V and 1 base from J, with 8 bases between. This CDR3 is built from 14 residues. The CDR3 spells CASSQGDTSYEQYF. CDR3 DNA: TGTGCCAGCAGCCAAGGGGACACGTCCTACGAGCAGTACTTC.

This chain links TRBV5-1 with TRBJ2-1, with D possibly being TRBD1 (6 bases). Germline V lookup: CDR1 SGHRS, CDR2 YFSETQ. CDR3 size: 15 residues. Trimming shortened V by 6 bases and J by 5 bases, and 18 bases separated the two germline ends. The CDR3 nucleotides read TGCGCCAGCATGGCTCTACAGGGTGGGAACAATGAGCAGTTCTTC. Translating it yields CASMALQGGNNEQFF.

The chain joins TRBV5-1 to TRBJ2-5, with TRBD1 matching 8 bases. This CDR3 is 15 amino acids long. The germline gives CDR1 SGHRS, CDR2 YFSETQ. The ends lost 2 bases at V and 2 bases at J; junction bases unmatched: 5. CDR3 sequence (DNA): TGCGCCAGCAGCTTTCAGGGGGCACCACAAGAGACCCAGTACTTC. Translation gives CASSFQGAPQETQYF.

The rearrangement uses TRBV7-6 and TRBJ2-5, with D maybe TRBD1 (6 bases). With 3 bases removed from V and 2 bases from J, the gap between germline ends came to 10 bases. This CDR3 is 14 amino acids long. Germline V gives CDR1 SGHVS, CDR2 FNYEAQ. In DNA form, the CDR3 reads TGTGCCAGCAGCTTCAGGGGCGGTCAAGAGACCCAGTACTTC. Translation: CASSFRGGQETQYF.